This T cell receptor beta chain was found in a study of blood T cell repertoires in COVID-19. Study at large: Some COVID-19 samples were acute and others convalescent; all came from the United States, Italy and Spain. Sources were T cells, B-cell-depleted T cells, or PBMCs; the material itself was cDNA or gDNA.

This CDR3 contains 13 residues. The germline CDR1 and CDR2 sequences are MDHEN and SYDVKM. Trimming pared 6 bases from V and 5 bases from J, leaving 8 bases between. As originally analysed: Amplification of reference gene primers was used by the study to estimate nucleated cell counts. Only in-frame clones appear in the TCRdb table, and some are missing; sequencing was by immunoSEQ multiplex PCR. V, J and clone size were drawn from that table, and D and trimming were deduced from the DNA. This table holds about 270,000 clones, roughly four fifths found once. Material: peripheral blood. The sequence was obtained from a woman between 45 and 60 years old who had recovered from COVID-19. This chain uses TRBV28 with TRBJ1-6; D is ambiguous. CDR3 DNA: TGTGCCAGCAGACCAAAGCATAATTCACCCCTCCACTTT. It yields the protein CASRPKHNSPLHF.